This T cell receptor beta chain was identified in a study of regulatory T cells in long-lasting Graves disease. Time point described: persistent/refractory GD, antithyroid drugs over 5 years with positive TRAb. The TCR library used RNA extracted from PBMCs. CDR3-region Arm-PCR and iRepertoire HTBI primers produced the TCR beta libraries. Original data processing: The identification of roughly 62 TRBV and 14 TRBJ segments was made across samples. MiXCR was run by TCRdb on the multiplex PCR reads, yielding one entry per CDR3 protein. It is TCRdb's table, rather than the study itself, that gives the V and J calls and clone size. The repertoire has about 300,000 distinct CDR3 sequences, around a fifth of them found once; the top ten carry 56%. The sequence derives from a female donor with Graves disease. Material: peripheral blood mononuclear cells (PBMCs), obtained when the disease was refractory, from a patient treated with antithyroid drugs.

The CDR3 protein is CAWSATANYGYTF. The DNA of the CDR3 is TGTGCCTGGAGTGCCACAGCTAACTATGGCTACACCTTC. The chain joins TRBV30 to TRBJ1-2, with unresolved D. CDR3 length: 13 residues. Germline CDR1 is GTSNPN and CDR2 is SVGIG (reference sequence). Trimming left V 1 base short and J 0 bases short, with 6 bases between.